The clone carrying this TCR beta chain was seen only a few times. The data originate from a study of blood T cell repertoires in COVID-19. This CDR3 has 15 amino acids. Germline V gives CDR1 SGHRS, CDR2 YFSETQ. Losses at the gene ends were 3 bases for V and 4 bases for J; bases not matched to a gene: 8. Libraries were prepared by immunoSEQ multiplex PCR; TCRdb keeps only in-frame clonotypes and omits some of them. The data hold 200,000 to 250,000 clones, with roughly 90% observed a single time. The sample consisted of PBMCs or T cells enriched from blood (not recorded which). The chain combines TRBV5-1 with TRBJ2-7; the match to TRBD1 covers 9 bases. The clonotype comes from a woman in her forties or fifties in a cohort exposed to, infected with or recovered from COVID-19 (not recorded which). The CDR3 region is CASSSGQGIGYEQYF. The CDR3 coding sequence is TGCGCCAGCAGCTCAGGACAGGGGATAGGGTACGAGCAGTACTTC.